Below are 27 T cell receptor beta chains sequenced from a single sample in a study of post-analysis software for immune sequencing data. Study-level results: In patients, a few TRBV segments were more frequent than in controls, with TRBV5-6, TRBV5-1 and TRBV20-1 among them.

Antigens of these TCRs are unknown. Unique molecular identifiers featured in each of the TCR beta cDNA libraries. TCRdb reanalysed the PCR reads using MiXCR and keeps one entry per CDR3 protein. The sample lists roughly 730,000 distinct CDR3 sequences, about 32% occurring once. Sequencing was performed on blood. All receptors come from a girl aged 10-17 years with multiple sclerosis.

This clonotype turned up a few times. The rearrangement links TRBV7-2 to TRBJ2-1; TRBD1 aligns across 8 bases. The J segment lost 3 bases and the V segment lost 6 bases, leaving 7 bases of the junction unmatched. Germline CDR1 and CDR2: SGHTA and FQGNSA. The CDR3 loop spans 15 amino acids. The DNA of the CDR3 is TGTGCCAGCAGGAATCACAGGGGGTTCTACAATGAGCAGTTCTTC. This gives the protein CASRNHRGFYNEQFF.

This clonotype was counted only a few times. The CDR3 sequence is CSAKTGGRLEQFF. The CDR3 DNA sequence: TGCAGTGCAAAGACTGGCGGGAGGCTTGAGCAGTTCTTC. This chain uses TRBV20-1 with TRBJ2-1; 8 nucleotides line up with TRBD2. Germline-derived CDR1 and CDR2 are DFQATT and SNEGSKA (reference sequence). With 6 bases clipped from V and 9 bases from J, the junction kept 10 bases outside the gene matches. This CDR3 has 13 residues.

This chain links TRBV6-2 or TRBV6-3 with TRBJ1-2; D unresolved. V lost 0 bases to trimming and J lost 2 bases, with 13 bases between them. The germline V gene has CDR1 MNHEY and CDR2 SVGEGT. CDR3 length equals 16 residues. The CDR3 DNA reads TGTGCCAGCAGTTACTCGATGGTGCTGACAAACTATGGCTACACCTTC. This translates into CASSYSMVLTNYGYTF.

V and J are TRBV6-5 and TRBJ2-7; D possibly corresponds to TRBD1 (6 bases). CDR3 length: 17 amino acids. V was cut by 4 bases and J by 2 bases, with 21 bases left in between. CDR1 and CDR2 from the germline V gene are MNHEY and SVGAGI. This CDR3 is CASSLTPPRQGPYEQYF. The CDR3 nucleotides are TGTGCCAGCAGTTTAACCCCGCCCCGGCAGGGGCCCTACGAGCAGTACTTC.

This chain uses TRBV20-1 with TRBJ2-7, with D tentatively TRBD1 or TRBD2 (5 bases each). Germline V gene data show CDR1 as DFQATT and CDR2 as SNEGSKA (reference sequence). This CDR3 has 13 amino acids. The V end was cut by 6 bases, the J end by 0 bases, with 12 bases between. The chain's CDR3 is CSAVPGASYEQYF. The CDR3, as DNA: TGCAGTGCGGTCCCCGGGGCCTCCTACGAGCAGTACTTC.

Only a few counts were recorded for this clonotype. The chain has TRBV20-1 and TRBJ2-5, with 7 positions matching TRBD1. V lost 6 bases to trimming and J lost 5 bases; unmatched junction nucleotides: 9. CDR3 size: 13 residues. CDR1 is DFQATT, CDR2 SNEGSKA, per germline (reference sequence). For the CDR3, the DNA is TGCAGTGCCGACAGGGTGGTGAGGGAGACCCAGTACTTC. The encoded protein is CSADRVVRETQYF.

The gene calls are TRBV28 and TRBJ1-5, with no clear D. The CDR3 covers 14 residues. Per the germline V gene, CDR1 is MDHEN and CDR2 is SYDVKM. Trimming pared 7 bases from V and 8 bases from J, leaving 18 bases between. CDR3 bases: TGTGCCAGCACCATCGGGGAAGGGCTGAAGCCCCAGCATTTT. This codes for CASTIGEGLKPQHF.

The rearrangement links TRBV7-9 to TRBJ1-1, with a possible D match to TRBD1 (5 bases). This CDR3 contains 14 residues. Looked up from germline, CDR1 is SEHNR and CDR2 is FQNEAQ (reference sequence). V was trimmed by 4 bases and J by 7 bases, leaving 16 bases between them. This CDR3 reads CASSSRTPVIEAFF. The CDR3 DNA follows: TGTGCCAGCAGCTCCCGGACACCCGTTATTGAAGCTTTCTTT.

This chain links TRBV27 with TRBJ1-1; D gene unclear. V was shortened by 8 bases and J by 4 bases, with 14 bases between the two germline ends. The CDR3 contains 13 residues. CDR1 and CDR2 (germline): MNHEY, SMNVEV (reference sequence). The CDR3 DNA sequence: TGTGCCAGCGCAACCCCGGGAACCACTGAAGCTTTCTTT. Protein sequence: CASATPGTTEAFF.

The DNA of the CDR3 is TGCAGTGCGGAAGGGGGGACAGGCACAGATACGCAGTATTTT. Its protein is CSAEGGTGTDTQYF. The V gene is TRBV20-1, the J gene TRBJ2-3, with a weak D call TRBD1 (7 bases). V was pared by 6 bases and J by 1 base, with 14 bases between. CDR3 size: 14 residues. In germline, CDR1 is DFQATT, CDR2 SNEGSKA (reference sequence).

This clonotype was counted only a few times. The V gene is TRBV20-1, the J gene TRBJ1-2; D unclear. CDR1 and CDR2 from the germline V gene are DFQATT and SNEGSKA (reference sequence). Trimming left V 6 bases short and J 8 bases short, with 13 bases between. CDR3 length equals 11 residues. In DNA form, the CDR3 reads TGCAGTGCCGGACTGGGAACGGGCTACACCTTC. This translates into CSAGLGTGYTF.

This rearrangement joins TRBV20-1 to TRBJ2-3, with D unresolved. The ends were cut back, 0 bases at V and 6 bases at J, with 10 bases in the middle. Germline CDR1 is DFQATT and CDR2 is SNEGSKA (reference sequence). The CDR3 spans 13 residues. The CDR3 sequence is CSARDDKEDTQYF. The CDR3 region has the DNA TGCAGTGCTAGAGATGACAAGGAGGATACGCAGTATTTT.

The V and J genes are TRBV6-6 and TRBJ1-2; D not resolved. The CDR3 loop spans 13 amino acids. V lost 5 bases, J lost 10 bases, and 17 bases lay in between. The germline gives CDR1 MNHNY, CDR2 SVGAGI (reference sequence). DNA for the CDR3: TGTGCCAGCAGTCTCTCCGGCGGTTTCGTCTACACCTTC. Encoded protein: CASSLSGGFVYTF.

The chain carries TRBV15 and TRBJ2-1, with unresolved D. V shed 4 bases and J shed 1 base, with 11 bases lying between them. Germline values: CDR1 LNHNV, CDR2 YYDKDF (reference sequence). The CDR3 spans 15 residues. This CDR3 is CATSTRWSSYNEQFF. CDR3 DNA sequence: TGTGCCACCAGCACCAGGTGGTCTTCCTACAATGAGCAGTTCTTC.

Many counts were recorded for this clonotype. This sequence joins TRBV20-1 and TRBJ2-7; tentative D call: TRBD1 (6 bases). Germline V gene data show CDR1 as DFQATT and CDR2 as SNEGSKA (reference sequence). The CDR3 is made up of 13 amino acids. Trimming removed 1 base at V and 0 bases at J, with 7 bases between. The CDR3 reads CSARGQDSYEQYF. As DNA, the CDR3 is TGCAGTGCTAGAGGACAGGACTCCTACGAGCAGTACTTC.

A few counts support this clonotype. The V gene is TRBV12-3 or TRBV12-4, the J gene TRBJ2-7; the D gene is possibly TRBD2 (6 bases). This CDR3 has 14 residues. V lost 4 bases, J lost 5 bases, and 15 bases lay in between. The CDR3 sequence: CASSSRSGGDEQYF. The CDR3 DNA sequence: TGTGCCAGCAGTTCTCGGTCCGGCGGGGACGAGCAGTACTTC.

The chain recombines TRBV29-1 with TRBJ1-5; D remains ambiguous. From germline, CDR1 is SQVTM and CDR2 ANQGSEA. Between the trimmed V and J ends, which lost 4 bases and 0 bases, there was a span of 7 bases. This CDR3 has 13 residues. In DNA, the CDR3 is TGCAGCGTTGGACACAATAGCAATCAGCCCCAGCATTTT. This codes for CSVGHNSNQPQHF.

This clonotype has just a few counts. The V gene is TRBV9, the J gene TRBJ2-6; D remains ambiguous. Germline lookup yields CDR1 SGDLS and CDR2 YYNGEE. V was clipped by 3 bases and J by 0 bases, with 10 bases between them. CDR3 length: 16 residues. The CDR3 region has the DNA TGTGCCAGCAGCGCGGAGTGGGGCTCTGGGGCCAACGTCCTGACTTTC. Amino acids: CASSAEWGSGANVLTF.

This clonotype was seen a handful of times. The rearrangement uses TRBV2 and TRBJ2-2, with D perhaps matching TRBD1 (5 bases). The germline V and J ends were trimmed by 6 bases and 2 bases, with 13 bases remaining between them. Germline assignment: CDR1 SNHLY and CDR2 FYNNEI. The CDR3 spans 15 residues. The CDR3 bases are TGTGCCAGCAGATGGGGCAGGATCAACACCGGGGAGCTGTTTTTT. It yields the protein CASRWGRINTGELFF.

Notes on this clonotype: Mismatch with germline at one junction end may stem from a read error. The CDR3 DNA sequence: TGTGCCAGCAGCAAACTTGGCGGCAATGAGCAATTCTTC. This codes for CASSKLGGNEQFF. This chain joins TRBV5-6 and TRBJ2-1, with unresolved D. This CDR3 has 13 amino acids. From germline, CDR1 is SGHDT and CDR2 YYEEEE.

The chain couples TRBV7-8 to TRBJ2-2, with 10 positions matching TRBD2. Germline trimming cut 5 bases from V and 4 bases from J; bases unmatched to any gene: 10. Germline values: CDR1 SGHVS, CDR2 FQNEAQ. The CDR3 totals 17 residues. Written as DNA, the CDR3 is TGTGCCAGCAGCCAGACCCTAGCGGGAGTCCGCACCGGGGAGCTGTTTTTT. Protein sequence: CASSQTLAGVRTGELFF. Variable domain in full (rest from reference TRBV7-8 and TRBJ2-2): GAGVSQSPRYKVAKRGQDVALRCDPISGHVSLFWYQQALGQGPEFLTYFQNEAQLDKSGLPSDRFFAERPEGSVSTLKIQRTQQEDSAVYLCASSQTLAGVRTGELFFGEGSRLTVL.

This clonotype has just a few counts. V and J are TRBV20-1 and TRBJ1-1; D ambiguous. Trimming removed 6 bases at V and 5 bases at J, with 19 bases between. Per germline, CDR1 DFQATT and CDR2 SNEGSKA (reference sequence). CDR3 length: 14 amino acids. The CDR3 bases are TGCAGTGCCGTACCCCCGAGTCCGGGAACTGAAGCTTTCTTT. Encoded protein: CSAVPPSPGTEAFF.

The chain recombines TRBV6-1 with TRBJ2-7; D might be TRBD1 or TRBD2, each matching 5 bases. CDR3 length equals 15 residues. Trimming shortened V by 8 bases and J by 0 bases, and 17 bases separated the two germline ends. Germline CDR1 MNHNS, CDR2 SASEGT. This CDR3 is CASRGEGLGSYEQYF. CDR3 DNA: TGTGCCAGCCGGGGCGAAGGGCTGGGCTCCTACGAGCAGTACTTC.

V is TRBV6-5 and J is TRBJ1-1; possibly TRBD1 for D (5 bases). Deletions cut 2 bases from V and 11 bases from J, with 9 bases between. The CDR3 runs to 11 residues. The germline V gene has CDR1 MNHEY and CDR2 SVGAGI. This CDR3 reads CASSYGRAAFF. CDR3 in DNA: TGTGCCAGCAGTTACGGCAGGGCGGCTTTCTTT.

The chain joins TRBV20-1 to TRBJ2-3, with 10 bases identical to TRBD2. Unmatched junction bases numbered 12, after V lost 6 bases and J lost 3 bases. The CDR3 is 16 amino acids. The germline V gene encodes CDR1 DFQATT and CDR2 SNEGSKA (reference sequence). In nucleotides, the CDR3 is TGCAGTGCCTCAGGGATGGCTAGCGGGAGTACAGATACGCAGTATTTT. Its translation is CSASGMASGSTDTQYF.

The V and J genes are TRBV3-1 and TRBJ2-1; D ambiguous. Per germline, CDR1 LGHDT and CDR2 YNNKEL (reference sequence). V was clipped by 1 base and J by 0 bases, with 7 bases between them. The CDR3 consists of 15 residues. CDR3 DNA sequence: TGTGCCAGCAGCCAAGGCCCGAGCTCCTACAATGAGCAGTTCTTC. Residues: CASSQGPSSYNEQFF.

The chain is built from TRBV12-5 and TRBJ1-1; a possible D gene is TRBD1 (5 bases). Looked up from germline, CDR1 is LGHNT and CDR2 is FRNRAP. The CDR3 consists of 12 residues. The V and J ends lost 1 base and 7 bases respectively, with 7 bases between them. The CDR3 DNA reads TGTGCTAGTGGTTTGGCCGGGGGTGAAGCTTTCTTT. Encoded protein: CASGLAGGEAFF.